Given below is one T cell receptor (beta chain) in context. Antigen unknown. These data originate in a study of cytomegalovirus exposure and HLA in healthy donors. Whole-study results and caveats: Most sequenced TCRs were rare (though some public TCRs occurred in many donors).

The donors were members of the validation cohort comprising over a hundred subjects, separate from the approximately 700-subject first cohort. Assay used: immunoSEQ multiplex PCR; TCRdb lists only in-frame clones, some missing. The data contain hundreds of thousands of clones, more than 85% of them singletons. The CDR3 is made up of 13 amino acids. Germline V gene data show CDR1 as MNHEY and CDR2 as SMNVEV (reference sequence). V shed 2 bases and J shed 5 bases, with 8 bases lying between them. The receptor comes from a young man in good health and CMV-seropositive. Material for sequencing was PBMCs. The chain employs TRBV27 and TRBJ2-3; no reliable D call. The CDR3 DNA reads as TGTGCCAGCAGTTTAAGACCGCTAGATACGCAGTATTTT. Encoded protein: CASSLRPLDTQYF.